One sample yielded the 3 T cell receptor beta chains listed below, sequenced in a study of Tregs in tolerant kidney transplant recipients. The repertoire was sequenced with immunoSEQ multiplex PCR; TCRdb's copy has only in-frame clones and lacks some. This sample's table has approximately 52,000 clones. The sample was CD4+ T cells from blood, taken before the transplant. Receptor source: a human donor who received a combined kidney and bone marrow transplant.

Note on this clone: The CDR3 goes on 3 residues after the read ends, and that part is filled in from the germline J gene. The chain links TRBV5-1 to TRBJ2-1; 8 bases are a match to TRBD1. This CDR3 comprises 18 residues. The V and J ends lost 0 bases and 0 bases, in that order; junction bases with no gene match: 8. CDR1 and CDR2 from the germline V gene are SGHRS and YFSETQ. The chain's CDR3 is CASSLATTGASSYNEQFF. Partial CDR3 DNA: TGCGCCAGCAGCTTGGCCACGACAGGGGCAAGCTCCTACAATGAG. The full variable domain, rest sourced from reference TRBV5-1 and TRBJ2-1, is KAGVTQTPRYLIKTRGQQVTLSCSPISGHRSVSWYQQTPGQGLQFLFEYFSETQRNKGNFPGRFSGRQFSNSRSEMNVSTLELGDSALYLCASSLATTGASSYNEQFFGPGTRLTVL.

This CDR3 is CSVARTSRYNEQFF. The sequenced CDR3 bases are TGCAGCGTTGCTAGGACTAGCAGATACAATGAG. The chain combines TRBV29-1 with TRBJ2-1, with 8 bases lining up with TRBD2. The read falls 3 residues short of the CDR3 end, and the missing part is taken from the germline J gene. This CDR3 has 14 residues. Germline CDR1 is SQVTM and CDR2 is ANQGSEA. V lost 4 bases, J lost 4 bases, and 6 bases stayed unmatched.

About this clone: The read ends 3 residues shy of where the CDR3 ends; the end is completed using the germline J gene. The chain joins TRBV18 to TRBJ2-2; 8 nucleotides line up with TRBD2. From germline, CDR1 is KGHSH and CDR2 LQKENI. V was pared by 3 bases and J by 3 bases, with 3 bases of the junction left unmatched. This CDR3 is built from 15 residues. The sequenced part of the CDR3 DNA is TGTGCCAGCTCACCTACTAGCGGATACACCGGGGAG. The encoded protein is CASSPTSGYTGE. The whole CDR3 region reads CASSPTSGYTGELFF.